This T cell receptor beta chain comes out of a study of T cell repertoires in ileal Crohn's disease. Study summary: Approximately 32% were active smokers at surgery; median disease duration was approximately 8.5 years. Surgery for a complication: stricturing in roughly 61%, penetrating in about 39%.

The table came from immunoSEQ multiplex PCR; TCRdb's copy has only in-frame clones and leaves some out. The sample has 4,500 to 7,000 clones; approximately 80% are singletons. Specified time point: inflamed ileum from the surgical specimen. Study-level results: Compared with non-smokers, active smokers at surgery showed more clonal expansions. Clonality above 26.8% at surgery always came with endoscopic recurrence.

The CDR3 sequence is 17 residues long. Between the trimmed V and J ends, which lost 2 bases and 5 bases, there was a span of 21 bases. Germline loops: CDR1 LGHNA, CDR2 YSLEER. A remark on this clone: The antigen is not known.

Input material: ileal tissue. This chain links TRBV4-3 with TRBJ1-2; perhaps TRBD1 as D (6 bases). The source of this sequence is an adult with Crohn's disease. CDR3 nucleotides: TGCGCCAGCAGCCAATACCGGAATTTCAGGGGTGAGTATGGCTACACCTTC. This sequence encodes CASSQYRNFRGEYGYTF.